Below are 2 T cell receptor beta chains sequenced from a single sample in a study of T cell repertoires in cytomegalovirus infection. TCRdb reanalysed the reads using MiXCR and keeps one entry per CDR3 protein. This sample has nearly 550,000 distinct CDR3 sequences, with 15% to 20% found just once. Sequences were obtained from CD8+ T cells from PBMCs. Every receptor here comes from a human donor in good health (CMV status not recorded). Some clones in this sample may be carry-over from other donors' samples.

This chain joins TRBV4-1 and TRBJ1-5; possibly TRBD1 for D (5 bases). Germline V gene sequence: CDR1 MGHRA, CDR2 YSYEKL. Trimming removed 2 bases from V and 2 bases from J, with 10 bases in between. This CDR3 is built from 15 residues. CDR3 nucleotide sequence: TGCGCCAGCAGCCAATCGTGGGGGGGCAATCAGCCCCAGCATTTT. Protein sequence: CASSQSWGGNQPQHF.

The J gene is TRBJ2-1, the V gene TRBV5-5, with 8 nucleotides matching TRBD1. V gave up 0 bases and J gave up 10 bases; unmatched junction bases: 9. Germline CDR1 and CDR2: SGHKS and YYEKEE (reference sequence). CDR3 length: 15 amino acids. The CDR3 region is CASSLVRTGIREQFF. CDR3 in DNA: TGTGCCAGCAGCTTGGTGAGGACAGGGATAAGGGAGCAGTTCTTC.